A single sample is the source of the 20 T cell receptor beta chains below, sequenced in a study of Graves' ophthalmopathy and Graves' hyperthyroidism. Amplification from RNA transcripts yielded the TCR beta CDR3 regions. First-round RT-PCR employed HTBI primers, with a second-round multiplex PCR after it. MiXCR, applied by TCRdb to the multiplex PCR reads, yields one record per CDR3 protein. The top ten hold approximately 6.9% of the sample, which has hundreds of thousands of distinct CDR3 sequences, approximately 22% seen once. Source material: peripheral blood. The origin of the receptors is a woman younger than 35 with stable Graves' hyperthyroidism. Some clones in this sample may be carry-over from other donors' samples.

This clonotype showed up many times. The chain is built from TRBV29-1 and TRBJ1-5; no clear D gene. Trimming pared 4 bases from V and 0 bases from J, leaving 16 bases between. CDR1 and CDR2 (germline): SQVTM, ANQGSEA. The CDR3 extends over 16 amino acids. The CDR3 region is CSVVVAGAYSNQPQHF. The CDR3, as DNA: TGCAGCGTTGTGGTGGCAGGAGCATATAGCAATCAGCCCCAGCATTTT.

With regard to this clonotype: One end of the junction is discordant with germline, which a read error may explain. CDR3 bases: TGTGTCAGCAGTACAACCGGGACGGGGAACACTGAAGCTTTCTTT. Translated: CVSSTTGTGNTEAFF. V and J are TRBV28 and TRBJ1-1, with D possibly matching TRBD1 (5 bases). The CDR3 has 15 amino acids. Germline CDR1 and CDR2: MDHEN and SYDVKM.

This clonotype was seen ten or more times. The chain has TRBV5-1 and TRBJ1-1; maybe TRBD1 (6 bases). CDR3 length: 16 amino acids. CDR1 is SGHRS and CDR2 is YFSETQ in the germline V gene. The ends were cut back, 0 bases at V and 5 bases at J, with 17 bases in the middle. The CDR3 nucleotides read TGCGCCAGCAGCTTGGCGGGCACAGGGCGGGTAACTGAAGCTTTCTTT. Translation: CASSLAGTGRVTEAFF.

This clonotype was recorded many times. The chain is built from TRBV28 and TRBJ2-5, with TRBD2 matching over 8 bases. The V and J ends lost 4 bases and 3 bases, in that order; junction bases with no gene match: 7. The CDR3 spans 15 residues. Germline loops: CDR1 MDHEN, CDR2 SYDVKM. CDR3 residues: CASSSGGATKETQYF. The CDR3 nucleotides read TGTGCCAGCAGTTCCGGGGGGGCGACGAAAGAGACCCAGTACTTC.

CDR3 in DNA: TGTGCCAGCAGGAGAACAGGGGAAAATTCACCCCTCCACTTT. It yields the protein CASRRTGENSPLHF. The chain combines TRBV27 with TRBJ1-6; 7 positions agree with TRBD1. The V gene's germline CDR1 is MNHEY and CDR2 SMNVEV (reference sequence). The CDR3 length is 14 residues. Germline trimming cut 6 bases from V and 7 bases from J; bases unmatched to any gene: 6.

This clonotype was recorded at least ten times. The V gene is TRBV11-1, the J gene TRBJ2-6, with TRBD2 as a possible D gene (6 bases). The CDR3 length is 17 residues. Germline assignment: CDR1 SGHAT and CDR2 FQDESV (reference sequence). The ends were cut back, 4 bases at V and 3 bases at J, with 16 bases in the middle. CDR3 nucleotide sequence: TGTGCCAGCAGCTCGGACACTCGGAGGGTTGGGGCCAACGTCCTGACTTTC. This gives the protein CASSSDTRRVGANVLTF.

This clonotype was seen at least ten times. This sequence joins TRBV7-9 and TRBJ1-1; D possibly corresponds to TRBD1 (6 bases). The V gene lost 5 bases and the J gene lost 1 base, with 11 bases spanning the gap. Germline lookup yields CDR1 SEHNR and CDR2 FQNEAQ (reference sequence). The CDR3 totals 14 residues. DNA for the CDR3: TGTGCCAGCAGCCCGGGACACACGAACACTGAAGCTTTCTTT. Amino acid sequence: CASSPGHTNTEAFF.

This clonotype was detected ten times or more. This sequence joins TRBV20-1 and TRBJ1-6; D perhaps matches TRBD1 (5 bases). Germline V CDR1 and CDR2: DFQATT, SNEGSKA (reference sequence). The CDR3 has 17 residues. V was trimmed by 4 bases and J by 7 bases, leaving 23 bases between them. CDR3 residues: CSAIGATRNRFNSPLHF. DNA of the CDR3: TGCAGTGCTATTGGGGCTACAAGGAACCGATTCAATTCACCCCTCCACTTT.

This clonotype was observed many times. The chain links TRBV5-1 to TRBJ1-1; 7 bases are a match to TRBD1. The germline V gene encodes CDR1 SGHRS and CDR2 YFSETQ. Trimming took 6 bases from V and 2 from J; bases not matched to a gene: 7. The CDR3 has 14 amino acids. As DNA, the CDR3 is TGCGCCAGCACCGCACAGGGGTTTAACACTGAAGCTTTCTTT. As protein: CASTAQGFNTEAFF.

The chain links TRBV6-1 to TRBJ1-5; TRBD1 matches 11 bases. From germline, CDR1 is MNHNS and CDR2 SASEGT. After removal of 7 bases from V and 4 bases from J, the junction contained 6 bases not matched to a gene. The CDR3 is 15 amino acids. The DNA for the CDR3 is TGTGCCAGCAATGTATGGGACAGGGGGAATCAGCCCCAGCATTTT. Encoded protein: CASNVWDRGNQPQHF.

This clonotype was detected ten times or more. The chain links TRBV20-1 to TRBJ1-5, with a weak D call TRBD1 (5 bases). In germline, CDR1 is DFQATT, CDR2 SNEGSKA (reference sequence). Trimming shortened V by 0 bases and J by 11 bases, and 17 bases separated the two germline ends. This CDR3 is 14 amino acids long. CDR3: CSARDKGTASAQHF. The CDR3 bases are TGCAGTGCTAGAGATAAGGGGACCGCGTCGGCCCAGCATTTT.

The chain is built from TRBV10-3 and TRBJ1-6; TRBD1 might be the D (6 bases). Germline V gene data show CDR1 as ENHRY and CDR2 as SYGVKD. The CDR3 is 15 amino acids. V lost 0 bases to trimming and J lost 4 bases, with 7 bases between them. This CDR3 reads CAISESGQYNSPLHF. The DNA for the CDR3 is TGTGCCATCAGTGAGTCCGGACAGTATAATTCACCCCTCCACTTT.

This chain links TRBV28 with TRBJ1-1, with D unresolved. This CDR3 contains 14 residues. Trimming shortened V by 7 bases and J by 2 bases, and 14 bases separated the two germline ends. Germline V gene data show CDR1 as MDHEN and CDR2 as SYDVKM. Here the CDR3 DNA reads TGTGCCAGCACCCCTCCAACCCTTAACACTGAAGCTTTCTTT. Protein product: CASTPPTLNTEAFF.

The genes are TRBV7-2 and TRBJ1-2; D is possibly TRBD1 (6 bases). CDR3 length: 14 residues. Germline lookup yields CDR1 SGHTA and CDR2 FQGNSA. Trimming took 5 bases from V and 8 from J, leaving 18 bases between them. CDR3 amino acids: CASSPGQGFGGYTF. In nucleotides, the CDR3 is TGTGCCAGCAGCCCTGGCCAGGGGTTCGGAGGCTACACCTTC.

The sample holds many counts of this clonotype. This sequence joins TRBV12-3 or TRBV12-4 and TRBJ1-1; D is undetermined. This CDR3 is 11 amino acids long. V lost 7 bases, J lost 1 base, and 4 bases lay in between. CDR3 amino acids: CASNKNTEAFF. The CDR3 DNA reads as TGTGCCAGCAATAAGAACACTGAAGCTTTCTTT.

The chain joins TRBV20-1 to TRBJ2-7; the match to TRBD1 covers 8 bases. The CDR3 contains 16 residues. The V gene end was trimmed by 0 bases and the J gene end by 7 bases; junction bases not matched to a gene: 14. CDR1 and CDR2 (germline): DFQATT, SNEGSKA (reference sequence). The CDR3: CSARETTGVGWGEQYF. CDR3 bases: TGCAGTGCTAGAGAAACGACAGGGGTGGGTTGGGGGGAGCAGTACTTC.

This clonotype was picked up a small number of times. The rearrangement joins TRBV20-1 to TRBJ1-5; D is undetermined. V lost 5 bases and J lost 5, with 25 bases in between. From germline, CDR1 is DFQATT and CDR2 SNEGSKA (reference sequence). The CDR3 sequence is 17 residues long. CDR3 bases: TGCAGTGCTTTGCTCCCCCGGGAAGACGCTTCGGATCAGCCCCAGCATTTT. Translated: CSALLPREDASDQPQHF.

The chain carries TRBV11-2 and TRBJ1-1; 7 bases align to TRBD1. The V and J ends lost 5 bases and 4 bases, in that order; junction bases with no gene match: 10. Germline assignment: CDR1 SGHAT and CDR2 FQNNGV. The CDR3 spans 15 residues. The chain's CDR3 is CASSPHDRASTEAFF. CDR3 coding DNA: TGTGCCAGCAGCCCCCATGACAGGGCGAGCACTGAAGCTTTCTTT.

This clonotype was seen at least ten times. This chain uses TRBV12-3 or TRBV12-4 with TRBJ1-5, with D unresolved. Between the trimmed V and J ends, which lost 3 bases and 0 bases, there was a span of 12 bases. The CDR3 is 16 residues long. CDR3 sequence reads: CASSFGLVNSNQPQHF. The DNA of the CDR3 is TGTGCCAGCAGTTTCGGACTGGTAAATAGCAATCAGCCCCAGCATTTT.

At least ten counts were recorded for this clonotype. The rearrangement uses TRBV18 and TRBJ2-5; D unclear. V was cut by 0 bases and J by 5 bases, with 10 bases left in between. The germline CDR1 and CDR2 sequences are KGHSH and LQKENI. The CDR3 contains 14 residues. The CDR3 protein is CASSPPSQDETQYF. For the CDR3, the DNA is TGTGCCAGCTCACCACCAAGTCAAGACGAGACCCAGTACTTC.